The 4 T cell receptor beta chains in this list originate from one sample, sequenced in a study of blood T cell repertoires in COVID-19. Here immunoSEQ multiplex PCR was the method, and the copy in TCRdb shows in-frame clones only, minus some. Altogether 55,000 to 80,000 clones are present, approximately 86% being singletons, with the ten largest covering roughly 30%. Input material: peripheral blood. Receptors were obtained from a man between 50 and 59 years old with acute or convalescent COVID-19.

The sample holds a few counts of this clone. The CDR3 here is CASTPDGEVRGTQYF. The CDR3 nucleotides are TGTGCCAGCACCCCGGACGGAGAGGTCAGGGGGACCCAGTACTTC. The V and J genes are TRBV6-2 or TRBV6-3 and TRBJ2-5; D might be TRBD1 (6 bases). The CDR3 has 15 residues. Trimming left V 7 bases short and J 7 bases short, with 22 bases between. In germline, CDR1 is MNHEY, CDR2 SVGEGT.

CDR3 DNA: TGTGCCAGCAGTCCCAGCCCTAACAGCCATAATGAAAAACTGTTTTTT. This gives the protein CASSPSPNSHNEKLFF. The genes are TRBV27 and TRBJ1-4; D call uncertain. CDR3 length: 16 amino acids. V was pared by 5 bases and J by 4 bases, with 17 bases between. Germline V lookup: CDR1 MNHEY, CDR2 SMNVEV (reference sequence).

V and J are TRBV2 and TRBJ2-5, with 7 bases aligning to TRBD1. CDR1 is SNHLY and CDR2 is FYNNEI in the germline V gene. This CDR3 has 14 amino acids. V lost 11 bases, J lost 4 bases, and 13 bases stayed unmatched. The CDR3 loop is CASRSETGPETQYF. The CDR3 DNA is TGTGCCTCCAGGAGTGAGACAGGGCCAGAGACCCAGTACTTC.

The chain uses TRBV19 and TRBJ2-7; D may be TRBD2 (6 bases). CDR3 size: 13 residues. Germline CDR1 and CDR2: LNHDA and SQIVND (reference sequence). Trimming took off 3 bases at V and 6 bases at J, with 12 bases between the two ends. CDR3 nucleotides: TGTGCCAGTAGTATCGGGACTTGGGGCGAGCAGTACTTC. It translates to CASSIGTWGEQYF.